The T cell receptor (beta chain) under discussion was sequenced for a study of blood T cell repertoires in COVID-19 (dated by TCRdb to about 2020). General notes on the study: Collaborator samples came from the United States, Italy and Spain and covered acute and convalescent phases of COVID-19. The material from the prospective study consisted of cDNA or gDNA derived from T cells, B-cell-depleted T cells, or PBMCs. Deeply sampled blood TCRbeta repertoires from subjects exposed to, actively infected with, or recovered from COVID-19 were included in the dataset. The repertoires were released in a freely available public database meant as a resource for research on the immune response to SARS-CoV-2. The samples were drawn from the first 160 participants of the ongoing ImmuneRACE study and from 950 to 1,500 subjects provided by 6 global collaborators. Sample metadata almost always included a de-identified subject ID, COVID-19 status, age in years and sex. Where HLA class I and class II types were available, the types were taken from metadata supplied by the sample provider, not from assay-based typing.

Collaborating institutions collected whole blood in K2EDTA tubes following their own protocols. For TCRbeta analysis, collaborators shipped samples as frozen whole blood, isolated PBMCs, or DNA extracted from either of those sample types. CDR1 and CDR2 are drawn from the germline V gene (reference sequence): SGHAT, FQDESV. Trimming leaves V shorter by 4 bases and J shorter by 7 bases, with the junction holding 6 bases beyond the gene matches. Its CDR3 holds 14 amino acids, cysteine through phenylalanine. Here the CDR3 DNA is all that survives: 42 bases in frame from base 1. TCRbeta CDR3 regions were amplified from genomic DNA using the immunoSEQ Assay, a bias-controlled multiplex PCR. In the source study's methods: Within the assay, amplification of reference gene primers was used to estimate how many nucleated cells each sample contained. To quantify the absolute abundance of each unique TCRbeta CDR3 rearrangement, sequence reads were collapsed and filtered. For each sample, productive Simpson clonality was calculated as the square root of Simpson's diversity index over productive rearrangements. What TCRdb holds here is the immuneACCESS table cut down to in-frame rearrangements. Part of the clones is not present; checked against another copy, under half of the missing clones reflect an unresolved V gene, and the others are unexplained. For V, J and clone size, that table is used; D and trimming come from the DNA. The sample has about 86,000 clones on record, 82% of them singletons. The top ten clonotypes cover 1.2% of the sample.

What the research found in general, with its limitations: Clinical and demographic metadata were provided uncurated, with the amount varying by source and participant.

This clone was counted only a few times. Its antigen specificity is not known. No clone much larger than this one lies a single base away; base qualities are absent. The sample taken for sequencing was peripheral blood. The clonotype was recovered from an elderly woman with acute or convalescent COVID-19. Here the chain combines TRBV11-1 and TRBJ2-2; 7 central nucleotides agree with TRBD2. CDR3 sequence: CASSSGSGGGELFF. The nucleotides are TGTGCCAGCAGCTCTGGGTCGGGGGGCGGGGAGCTGTTTTTT.